Included here is one T cell receptor (beta chain) sequence, with context. Its antigen is still unknown. Sequencing was performed with immunoSEQ multiplex PCR; in TCRdb, only in-frame clones are kept and a portion is missing. Here the sample spans 130,000 to 150,000 clones, 88% being singletons. The sample is drawn from a study of radiation and T cells in renal cell carcinoma. Study-wide results and caveats: From baseline, blood top tumor clonotypes peaked at 2 weeks post-radiation.

Germline lookup yields CDR1 KGHSH and CDR2 LQKENI. The CDR3 is 11 residues long. Trimming shortened V by 5 bases and J by 3 bases, and 5 bases separated the two germline ends. Time point given: baseline pretreatment blood. As for treatment: 15 Gy SBRT to primary tumor, nephrectomy 4 weeks later. This receptor was taken from a woman in her 70s with renal cell carcinoma. The chain joins TRBV18 to TRBJ2-7, with unresolved D. The source material was blood, sampled from a patient whose treatment included radiotherapy and nephrectomy. DNA for the CDR3: TGTGCCAGCTCAGCCGACTACGAGCAGTACTTC. This encodes CASSADYEQYF.